These T cell receptor beta chains were read from a single sample in a study of blood T cell repertoires in COVID-19. Assay used: immunoSEQ multiplex PCR; TCRdb lists only in-frame clones, some missing. The sample holds about 87,000 clones, around 85% seen once. Sequenced sample: peripheral blood. Receptors originate from a woman over 75 with COVID-19, enrolled during active disease. CDR3s include the opening cysteine and the closing phenylalanine or tryptophan. A D gene is named only where the DNA matches it firmly. Only part of the rows carry a size: once, few, many, or a class if the clone is expanded.

d_call j_call cdr3_length v_call clone_size cdr3_nt cdr3_aa
TRBD1 TRBJ1-4 16 TRBV13 . TGTGCCAGCAGCTTATGGGACAGCCCAACTAATGAAAAACTGTTTTTT CASSLWDSPTNEKLFF
TRBD1 TRBJ1-1 17 TRBV7-8 . TGTGCCAGCAGCCGCCGGGACAGGGGGCTCGCGCACACTGAAGCTTTCTTT CASSRRDRGLAHTEAFF
TRBD2 TRBJ2-7 15 TRBV5-1 . TGCGCCAGCAGCTCTCTGACTAGCGGGATAGGTGAGCAGTACTTC CASSSLTSGIGEQYF
. TRBJ1-2 14 TRBV18 . TGTGCCAGCTCACCACCGCTAGGGGGTTCGGGCTACACCTTC CASSPPLGGSGYTF
TRBD1 TRBJ1-2 16 TRBV28 . TGTGCCAGCAGTCTCACAGGGGGCTATGTTAGCTATGGCTACACCTTC CASSLTGGYVSYGYTF
TRBD1 TRBJ2-7 18 TRBV2 . TGTGCCATCAAGAGAAGGGGACAGGGCCTTGGGAACTACTACGAGCAGTACTTC CAIKRRGQGLGNYYEQYF
. TRBJ2-7 11 TRBV25-1 . TGTGCCAGCAGTTGGTCGGACGAGCAGTACTTC CASSWSDEQYF
TRBD1 TRBJ1-1 13 TRBV29-1 . TGCAGCGTAGGACAGGGGCAGGACACTGAAGCTTTCTTT CSVGQGQDTEAFF
. TRBJ1-6 16 TRBV11-2 . TGTGCCAGCAGCTTAGATCGGGGGGGTTCGACTTCACCCCTCCACTTT CASSLDRGGSTSPLHF
. TRBJ2-1 16 TRBV7-6 . TGTGCCAGCAGCTTAGTCCGGGGAGGAGCTAGCAGTGAGCAGTTCTTC CASSLVRGGASSEQFF
TRBD1 TRBJ2-7 15 TRBV30 . TGTGCCTGGACTGTGGGGCAGGGGGCTCGCTACGAGCAGTACTTC CAWTVGQGARYEQYF
. TRBJ1-2 13 TRBV19 . TGTGCCAGTAGCAGACAGTGGTTAGATGGCTACACCTTC CASSRQWLDGYTF
TRBD1 TRBJ1-2 14 TRBV6-5 . TGTGCCAGCAGTCCATCTGGGACAAGGATCAGGGGGACCTTC CASSPSGTRIRGTF
. TRBJ2-7 13 TRBV18 . TGTGCCAGCTCACAGATCGAGTCCTACGAGCAGTACTTC CASSQIESYEQYF
TRBD2 TRBJ2-5 16 TRBV28 . TGTGCCAGCAGTTTCCCGGGACTAGCGGGAGGGCCGACCCAGTACTTC CASSFPGLAGGPTQYF
. TRBJ1-6 13 TRBV19 . TGTGCCAGTGGTGGGTGGCGAGGTTCACCCCTCCACTTT CASGGWRGSPLHF
. TRBJ1-1 10 TRBV7-9 . TGTGCCAGCAGCTTTCCTCTGGCTTTCTTT CASSFPLAFF
. TRBJ2-7 13 TRBV5-1 few TGCGCCAGCAGCGGCCCGGGAGCCTACGAGCAGTACTTC CASSGPGAYEQYF
. TRBJ1-1 11 TRBV7-9 . TGTGCCAGCAGCTTTTCGACTGAAGCTTTCTTT CASSFSTEAFF
TRBD1 TRBJ1-2 14 TRBV6-5 . TGTGCCAGCAGATACAGGGGGCCTAACTATGGCTACACCTTC CASRYRGPNYGYTF
TRBD1 TRBJ1-2 13 TRBV6-5 . TGTGCCAGCAGTTGGGACAGGGTTGTGGGCTACACCTTC CASSWDRVVGYTF
TRBD2 TRBJ2-1 18 TRBV7-8 . TGTGCCAGCAGCTTAGTGGGTGCTAGCGGGAGGGGGTACAATGAGCAGTTCTTC CASSLVGASGRGYNEQFF
. TRBJ2-3 16 TRBV28 . TGTGCCAGCAGCCCCTCCCCCGGGGTAGTCACAGATACGCAGTATTTT CASSPSPGVVTDTQYF
TRBD1 TRBJ2-4 12 TRBV9 . TGTGCCAGCAGCGAACAGGGGAACATTCAGTACTTC CASSEQGNIQYF
TRBD1 TRBJ2-7 15 TRBV5-4 . TGTGCCAGCAGCTTGGATGGGACAGGGTATGTTGTGCAGTACTTC CASSLDGTGYVVQYF
. TRBJ2-3 14 TRBV10-3 . TGTGCCATCAGTGTGGGCGGGGCCAGAGATACGCAGTATTTT CAISVGGARDTQYF
. TRBJ1-1 12 TRBV30 . TGTGCCTGGACCGGGATCATCACTGAAGCTTTCTTT CAWTGIITEAFF
. TRBJ2-4 18 TRBV7-2 . TGTGCCAGCAGCCCGCAATCTGGGGCATGGGGGGTACCAAACATTCAGTACTTC CASSPQSGAWGVPNIQYF
. TRBJ1-1 12 TRBV7-3 . TGTGCCAGCAGTTCGGTGAACACTGAAGCTTTCTTT CASSSVNTEAFF
. TRBJ1-1 15 TRBV19 . TGTGCCAGTAGTATCCGGCCAGGGCTGGGGACTGAAGCTTTCTTT CASSIRPGLGTEAFF
. TRBJ1-1 14 TRBV19 few TGTGCCAGTAGTATAGACAGCGGGGGAACTGAAGCTTTCTTT CASSIDSGGTEAFF
. TRBJ2-6 16 TRBV5-4 . TGTGCCGGGAGAAGCTTGCTGAGCTCTGGGGCCAACGTCCTGACTTTC CAGRSLLSSGANVLTF
TRBD1 TRBJ2-7 13 TRBV18 . TGTGCCAGCTCATCGGGGACAGCCTACGAGCAGTACTTC CASSSGTAYEQYF
. TRBJ2-7 14 TRBV6-2/TRBV6-3 . TGTGCCAGCAGTTATGGGGGCTTTTCCTACGAGCAGTACTTC CASSYGGFSYEQYF
TRBD1 TRBJ2-1 12 TRBV29-1 . TGCAGCACGGGACAGGGGGCCAATGAGCAGTTCTTC CSTGQGANEQFF
TRBD1 TRBJ2-7 16 TRBV6-4 . TGTGCCAGCAGTTCCTCAGGGACAGGGTTTTTTTACGAGCAGTACTTC CASSSSGTGFFYEQYF
. TRBJ2-1 14 TRBV29-1 . TGCAGCGTTGCGAAGTTGGGGCGGGACGATGAGCAGTTCTTC CSVAKLGRDDEQFF
TRBD1 TRBJ2-5 14 TRBV25-1 . TGTGCCAGCAGTCAACAGGGGTCCCAAGAGACCCAGTACTTC CASSQQGSQETQYF
. TRBJ2-1 16 TRBV29-1 few TGCAGCGTTGTTAGCAGGGCGGGGAACGTTTACAATGAGCAGTTCTTC CSVVSRAGNVYNEQFF
TRBD1 TRBJ1-2 13 TRBV24-1 . TGTGCCACCAGGGGGACAGGGATGTATGGCTACACCTTC CATRGTGMYGYTF
. TRBJ2-5 14 TRBV19 once TGTGCCAGTAGTATGACAGCGTACCAAGAGACCCAGTACTTC CASSMTAYQETQYF
. TRBJ2-6 14 TRBV29-1 once TGCAGCGCCACGACAGTCTCTGGGGCCAACGTCCTGACTTTC CSATTVSGANVLTF
. TRBJ1-6 13 TRBV2 . TGTGCCAGCAGTGAAGCGCTTGGTAGACCCCTCCACTTT CASSEALGRPLHF
TRBD2 TRBJ2-3 16 TRBV10-3 . TGTGCCATCAGTGGGGACCTAGCGGCCAGCACAGATACGCAGTATTTT CAISGDLAASTDTQYF
TRBD1 TRBJ1-1 14 TRBV6-2/TRBV6-3 few TGTGCCAGCAGTTACCGGACAGGGCGGGCGCGGGCTTTCTTT CASSYRTGRARAFF
. TRBJ1-1 15 TRBV4-3 . TGCGCCAGCAGCCTGGGACATTCCATGAACACTGAAGCTTTCTTT CASSLGHSMNTEAFF
TRBD2 TRBJ2-4 19 TRBV7-2 . TGTGCCAGCAGCTTAGCGAGGGAGGGCCGTGATGTAGCCAAAAACATTCAGTACTTC CASSLAREGRDVAKNIQYF
. TRBJ1-3 15 TRBV5-8 . TGTGCCAGCAGCTTGGCCCACAGGGCAGGGAACACCATATATTTT CASSLAHRAGNTIYF
. TRBJ1-2 16 TRBV5-4 . TGTGCCAGCAGCTTGGGCGGGCGGGGGAGGAACTATGGCTACACCTTC CASSLGGRGRNYGYTF
. TRBJ1-3 15 TRBV14 . TGTGCCAGCAGCCAAGATCTGGGGGCCGGAAACACCATATATTTT CASSQDLGAGNTIYF
. TRBJ2-4 12 TRBV2 . TGTGCCAGCACTAGGCCAGAAAACATTCAGTACTTC CASTRPENIQYF
TRBD1 TRBJ1-2 15 TRBV6-2/TRBV6-3 . TGTGCCAGCAGTGACCCGGGACAGGGCAACTATGGCTACACCTTC CASSDPGQGNYGYTF
. TRBJ1-2 15 TRBV18 . TGTGCCAGCTCTCTTCAGGGCCCCGCTAACTATGGCTACACCTTC CASSLQGPANYGYTF
. TRBJ2-2 14 TRBV11-2 . TGTGCCAGCAGCTTAGCCGGTTACACCGGGGAGCTGTTTTTT CASSLAGYTGELFF
. TRBJ1-2 12 TRBV28 once TGTGCCATCGCGGGGTCCCCTTATGGCTACACCTTC CAIAGSPYGYTF
TRBD2 TRBJ2-5 15 TRBV5-1 . TGCGCCAGCAGCTTAGCGGGAGTGGGGCAAGAGACCCAGTACTTC CASSLAGVGQETQYF
. TRBJ2-5 12 TRBV11-1 . TGTGCCAGCAGCCGGCGGAGGGAGACCCAGTACTTC CASSRRRETQYF
. TRBJ2-7 14 TRBV7-2 . TGTGCCAGCAGCCCCACAGGGAGAATCTACGAGCAGTACTTC CASSPTGRIYEQYF
. TRBJ2-3 12 TRBV6-2/TRBV6-3 . TGTGCCAGCAGTTCTGGCACGGATACGCAGTATTTT CASSSGTDTQYF
. TRBJ1-5 15 TRBV6-5 . TGTGCCAGCAGTTACTCGTTACAGGGTGGGCAGCCCCAGCATTTT CASSYSLQGGQPQHF